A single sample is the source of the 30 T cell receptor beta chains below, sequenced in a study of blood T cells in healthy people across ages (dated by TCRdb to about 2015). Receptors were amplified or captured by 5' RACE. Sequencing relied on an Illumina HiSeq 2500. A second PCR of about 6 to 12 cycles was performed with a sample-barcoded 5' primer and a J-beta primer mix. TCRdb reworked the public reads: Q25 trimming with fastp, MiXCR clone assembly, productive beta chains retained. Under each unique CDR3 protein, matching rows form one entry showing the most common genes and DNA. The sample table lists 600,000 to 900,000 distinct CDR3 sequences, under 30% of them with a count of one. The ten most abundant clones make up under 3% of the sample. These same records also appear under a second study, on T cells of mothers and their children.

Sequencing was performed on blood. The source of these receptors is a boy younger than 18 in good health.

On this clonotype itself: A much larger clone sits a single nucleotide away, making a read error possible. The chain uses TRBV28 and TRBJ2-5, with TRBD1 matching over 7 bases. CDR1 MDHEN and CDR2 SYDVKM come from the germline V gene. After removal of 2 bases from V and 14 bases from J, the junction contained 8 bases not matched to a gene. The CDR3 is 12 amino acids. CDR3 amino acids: CASSLTGPGGYF. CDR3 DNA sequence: TGTGCCAGCAGTTTAACGGGGCCAGGGGGTTACTTC. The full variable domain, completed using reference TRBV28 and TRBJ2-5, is DVKVTQSSRYLVKRTGEKVFLECVQDMDHENMFWYRQDPGLGLRLIYFSYDVKMKEKGDIPEGYSVSREKKERFSLILESASTNQTSMYLCASSLTGPGGYFGPGTRLLVL.

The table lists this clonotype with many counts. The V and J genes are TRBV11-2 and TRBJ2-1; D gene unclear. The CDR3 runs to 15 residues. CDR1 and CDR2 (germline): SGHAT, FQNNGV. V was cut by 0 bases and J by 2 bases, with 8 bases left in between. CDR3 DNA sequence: TGTGCCAGCAGCTTAGAGGGGTTAACCTACAATGAGCAGTTCTTC. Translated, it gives CASSLEGLTYNEQFF.

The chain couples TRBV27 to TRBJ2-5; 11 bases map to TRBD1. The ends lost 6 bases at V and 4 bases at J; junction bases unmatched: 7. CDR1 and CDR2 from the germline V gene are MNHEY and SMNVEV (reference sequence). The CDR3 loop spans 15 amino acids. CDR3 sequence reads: CASRRTGGWGETQYF. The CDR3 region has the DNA TGTGCCAGCAGACGGACAGGGGGCTGGGGAGAGACCCAGTACTTC.

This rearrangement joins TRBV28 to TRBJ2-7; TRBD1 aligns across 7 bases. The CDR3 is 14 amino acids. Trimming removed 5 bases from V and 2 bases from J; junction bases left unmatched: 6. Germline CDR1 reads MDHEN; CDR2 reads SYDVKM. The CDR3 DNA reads TGTGCCAGCAGTCTGCAGGGGGTAACCTACGAGCAGTACTTC. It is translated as CASSLQGVTYEQYF. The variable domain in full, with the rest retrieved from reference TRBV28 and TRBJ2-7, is DVKVTQSSRYLVKRTGEKVFLECVQDMDHENMFWYRQDPGLGLRLIYFSYDVKMKEKGDIPEGYSVSREKKERFSLILESASTNQTSMYLCASSLQGVTYEQYFGPGTRLTVT.

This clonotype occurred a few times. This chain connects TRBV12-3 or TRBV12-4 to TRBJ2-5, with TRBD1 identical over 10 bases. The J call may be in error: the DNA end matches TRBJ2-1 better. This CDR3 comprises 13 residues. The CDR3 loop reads CASRPGTGDEQFF. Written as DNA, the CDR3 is TGTGCCAGCAGGCCCGGGACAGGGGATGAGCAGTTCTTC.

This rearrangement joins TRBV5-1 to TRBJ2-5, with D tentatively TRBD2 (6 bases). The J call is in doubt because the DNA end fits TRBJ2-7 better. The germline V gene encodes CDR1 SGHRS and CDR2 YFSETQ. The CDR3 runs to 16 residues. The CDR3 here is CASSATQAGLSYEQYF. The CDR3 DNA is TGCGCCAGCAGCGCCACGCAGGCGGGGTTGTCCTACGAGCAGTACTTC.

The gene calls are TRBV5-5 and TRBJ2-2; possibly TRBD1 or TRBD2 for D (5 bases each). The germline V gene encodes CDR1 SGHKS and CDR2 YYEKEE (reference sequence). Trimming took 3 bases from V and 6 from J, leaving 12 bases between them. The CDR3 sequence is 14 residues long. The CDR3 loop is CASSYGTAAGELFF. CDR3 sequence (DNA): TGTGCCAGCAGCTATGGGACGGCCGCCGGGGAGCTGTTTTTT.

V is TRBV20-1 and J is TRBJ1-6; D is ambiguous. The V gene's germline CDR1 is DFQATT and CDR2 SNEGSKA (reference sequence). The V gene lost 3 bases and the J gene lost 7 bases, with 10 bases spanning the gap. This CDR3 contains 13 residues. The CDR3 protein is CSASVAVNSPLHF. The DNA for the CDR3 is TGCAGTGCTAGTGTGGCCGTCAATTCACCCCTCCACTTT.

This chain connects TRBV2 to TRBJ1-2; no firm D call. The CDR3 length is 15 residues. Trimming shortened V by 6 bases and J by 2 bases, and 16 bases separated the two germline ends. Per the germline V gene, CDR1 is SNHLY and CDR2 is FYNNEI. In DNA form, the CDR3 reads TGTGCCAGCAGGACCGGGAGTTCTAGAAACTATGGCTACACCTTC. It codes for CASRTGSSRNYGYTF.

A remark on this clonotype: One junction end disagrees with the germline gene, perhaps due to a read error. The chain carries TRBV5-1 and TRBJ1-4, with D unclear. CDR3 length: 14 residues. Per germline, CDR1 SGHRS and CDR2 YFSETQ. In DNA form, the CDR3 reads TGCGCCAGCAGCTTACTCGAGACGGGTGAAGAACTGTTTTTT. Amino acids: CASSLLETGEELFF.

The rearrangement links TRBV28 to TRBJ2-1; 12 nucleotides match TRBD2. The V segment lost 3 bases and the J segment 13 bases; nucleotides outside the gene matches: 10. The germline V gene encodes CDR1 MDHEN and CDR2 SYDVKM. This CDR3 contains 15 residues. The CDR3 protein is CASSFTSSGGAIQFF. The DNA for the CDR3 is TGTGCCAGCAGTTTTACATCTAGCGGGGGGGCCATTCAGTTCTTC.

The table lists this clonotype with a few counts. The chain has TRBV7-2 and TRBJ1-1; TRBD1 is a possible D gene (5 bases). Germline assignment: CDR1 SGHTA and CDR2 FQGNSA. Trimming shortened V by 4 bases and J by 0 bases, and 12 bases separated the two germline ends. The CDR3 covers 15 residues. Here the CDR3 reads CASSSPGYMNTEAFF. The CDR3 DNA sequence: TGTGCCAGCAGCTCACCAGGGTACATGAACACTGAAGCTTTCTTT. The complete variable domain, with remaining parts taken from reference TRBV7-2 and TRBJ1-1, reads GAGVSQSPSNKVTEKGKDVELRCDPISGHTALYWYRQSLGQGLEFLIYFQGNSAPDKSGLPSDRFSAERTGGSVSTLTIQRTQQEDSAVYLCASSSPGYMNTEAFFGQGTRLTVV.

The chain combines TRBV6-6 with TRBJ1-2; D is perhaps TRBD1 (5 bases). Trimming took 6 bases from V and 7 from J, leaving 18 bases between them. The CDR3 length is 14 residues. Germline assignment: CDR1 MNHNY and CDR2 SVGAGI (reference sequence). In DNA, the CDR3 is TGTGCCAGCAGACCCCAGGAAGGACAAGGTGGCTACACCTTC. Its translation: CASRPQEGQGGYTF.

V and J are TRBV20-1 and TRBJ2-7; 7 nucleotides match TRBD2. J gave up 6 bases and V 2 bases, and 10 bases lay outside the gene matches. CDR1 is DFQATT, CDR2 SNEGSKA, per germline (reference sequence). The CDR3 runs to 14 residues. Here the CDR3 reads CSARSREGGSEQYF. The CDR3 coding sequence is TGCAGTGCTAGATCGAGGGAGGGAGGTTCCGAGCAGTACTTC.

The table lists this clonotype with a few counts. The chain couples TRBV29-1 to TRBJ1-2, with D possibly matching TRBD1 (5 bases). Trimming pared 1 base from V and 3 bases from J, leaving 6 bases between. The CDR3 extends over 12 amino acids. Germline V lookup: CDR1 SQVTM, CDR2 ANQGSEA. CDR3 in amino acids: CSVEVGDYGYTF. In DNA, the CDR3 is TGCAGCGTTGAAGTAGGGGACTATGGCTACACCTTC.

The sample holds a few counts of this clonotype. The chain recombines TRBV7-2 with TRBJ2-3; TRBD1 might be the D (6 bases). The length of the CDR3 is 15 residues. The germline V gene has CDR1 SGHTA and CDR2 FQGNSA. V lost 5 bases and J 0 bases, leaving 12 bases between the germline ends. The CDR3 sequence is CASSIGGTSTDTQYF. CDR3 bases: TGTGCCAGCAGCATAGGGGGTACAAGCACAGATACGCAGTATTTT.

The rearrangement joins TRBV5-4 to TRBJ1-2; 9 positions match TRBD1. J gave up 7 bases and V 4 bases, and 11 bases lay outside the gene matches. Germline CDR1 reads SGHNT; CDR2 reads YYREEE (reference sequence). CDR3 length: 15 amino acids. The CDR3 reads CASSARDRVMGGYTF. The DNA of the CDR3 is TGTGCCAGCAGCGCCCGGGACAGGGTGATGGGTGGCTACACCTTC.

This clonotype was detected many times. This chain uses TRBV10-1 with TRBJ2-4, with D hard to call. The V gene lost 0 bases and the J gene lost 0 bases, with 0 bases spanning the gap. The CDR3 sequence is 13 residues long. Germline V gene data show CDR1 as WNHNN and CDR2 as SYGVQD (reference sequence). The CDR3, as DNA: TGCGCCAGCAGTGAGTCAGCCAAAAACATTCAGTACTTC. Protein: CASSESAKNIQYF.

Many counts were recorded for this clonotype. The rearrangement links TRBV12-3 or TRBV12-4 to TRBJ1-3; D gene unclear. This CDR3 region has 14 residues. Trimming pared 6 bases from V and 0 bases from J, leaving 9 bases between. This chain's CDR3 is CASSFRSSGNTIYF. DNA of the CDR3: TGTGCCAGCAGCTTTCGGAGCTCTGGAAACACCATATATTTT.

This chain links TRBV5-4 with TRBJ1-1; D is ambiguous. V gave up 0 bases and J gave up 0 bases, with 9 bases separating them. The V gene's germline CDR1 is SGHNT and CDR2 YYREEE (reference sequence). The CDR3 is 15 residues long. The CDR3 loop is CASSLVGQMNTEAFF. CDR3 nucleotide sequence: TGTGCCAGCAGCTTGGTGGGTCAGATGAACACTGAAGCTTTCTTT.

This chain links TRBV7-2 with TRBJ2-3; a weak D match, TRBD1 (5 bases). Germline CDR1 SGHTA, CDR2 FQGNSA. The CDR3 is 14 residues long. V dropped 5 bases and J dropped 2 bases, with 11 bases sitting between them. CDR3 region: CASSAWTFTDTQYF. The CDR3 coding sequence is TGTGCCAGCAGCGCCTGGACATTCACAGATACGCAGTATTTT. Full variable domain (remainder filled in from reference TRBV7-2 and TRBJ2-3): GAGVSQSPSNKVTEKGKDVELRCDPISGHTALYWYRQSLGQGLEFLIYFQGNSAPDKSGLPSDRFSAERTGGSVSTLTIQRTQQEDSAVYLCASSAWTFTDTQYFGPGTRLTVL.

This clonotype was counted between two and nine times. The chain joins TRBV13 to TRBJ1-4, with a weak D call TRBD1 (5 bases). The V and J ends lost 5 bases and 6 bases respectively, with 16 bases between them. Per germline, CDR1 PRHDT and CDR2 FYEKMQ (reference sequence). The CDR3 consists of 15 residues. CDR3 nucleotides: TGTGCCAGCAGCACCAACTGGGACCCGGATGAAAAACTGTTTTTT. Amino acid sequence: CASSTNWDPDEKLFF.

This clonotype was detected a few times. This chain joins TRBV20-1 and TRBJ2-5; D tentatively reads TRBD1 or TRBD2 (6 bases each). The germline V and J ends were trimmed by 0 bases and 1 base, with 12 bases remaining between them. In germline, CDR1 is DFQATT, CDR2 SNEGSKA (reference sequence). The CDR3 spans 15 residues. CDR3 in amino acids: CSARDLGGGQETQYF. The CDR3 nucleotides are TGCAGTGCTAGAGATCTAGGAGGGGGCCAAGAGACCCAGTACTTC.

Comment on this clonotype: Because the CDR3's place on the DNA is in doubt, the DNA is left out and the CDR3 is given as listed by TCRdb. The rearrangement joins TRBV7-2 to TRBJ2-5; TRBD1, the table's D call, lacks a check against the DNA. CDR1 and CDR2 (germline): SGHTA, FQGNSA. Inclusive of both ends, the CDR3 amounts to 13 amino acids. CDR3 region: CACSAGQQETQYF.

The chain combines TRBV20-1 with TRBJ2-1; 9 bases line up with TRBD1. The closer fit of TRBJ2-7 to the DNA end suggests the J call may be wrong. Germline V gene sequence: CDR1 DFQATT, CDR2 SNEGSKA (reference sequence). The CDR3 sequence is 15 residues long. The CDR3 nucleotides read TGCAGTGCTAGATCCGGGACAGGGATTCCCCAAGAGCAGTACTTC. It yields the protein CSARSGTGIPQEQYF.

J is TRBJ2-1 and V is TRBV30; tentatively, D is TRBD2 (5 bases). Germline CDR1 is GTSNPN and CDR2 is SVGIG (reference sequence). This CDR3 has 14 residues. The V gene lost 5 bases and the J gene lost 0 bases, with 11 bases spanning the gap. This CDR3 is CAWGRGASYNEQFF. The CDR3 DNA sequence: TGTGCCTGGGGACGGGGTGCCTCCTACAATGAGCAGTTCTTC.

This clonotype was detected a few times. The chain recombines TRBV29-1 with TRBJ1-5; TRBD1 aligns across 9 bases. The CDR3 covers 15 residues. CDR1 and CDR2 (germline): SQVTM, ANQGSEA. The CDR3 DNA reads TGCATCAATCTAACGGGACAGGGACGCGATCAGCCCCAGCATTTT. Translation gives CINLTGQGRDQPQHF.

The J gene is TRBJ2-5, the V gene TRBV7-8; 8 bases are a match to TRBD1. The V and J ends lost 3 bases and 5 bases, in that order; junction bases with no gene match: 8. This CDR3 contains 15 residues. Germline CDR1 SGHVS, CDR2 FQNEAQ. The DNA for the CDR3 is TGTGCCAGCAGCTTGAAGACAGGGGCGAGGGAGACCCAGTACTTC. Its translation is CASSLKTGARETQYF.

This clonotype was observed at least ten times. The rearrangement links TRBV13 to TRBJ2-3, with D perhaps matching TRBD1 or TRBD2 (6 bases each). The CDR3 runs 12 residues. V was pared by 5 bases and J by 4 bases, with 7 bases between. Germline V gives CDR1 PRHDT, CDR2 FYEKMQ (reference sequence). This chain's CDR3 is CASSGGPDTQYF. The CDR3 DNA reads TGTGCCAGCAGCGGGGGGCCAGATACGCAGTATTTT.

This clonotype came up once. The CDR3 DNA is TGTGCCAGCAGCAAAGTTCAGCGGGGGGGCAACGGCGAGCAGTACTTC. Translating it yields CASSKVQRGGNGEQYF. The gene calls are TRBV21-1 and TRBJ2-7; the D segment call TRBD2 is taken from the table without a DNA check. TRBV21-1 is reported as a pseudogene. The length of the CDR3 is 16 residues.